Listed here are 7 T cell receptor beta chains from one sample, sequenced in a study of blood T cell repertoires in COVID-19. Sequencing was performed with immunoSEQ multiplex PCR; in TCRdb, only in-frame clones are kept and a portion is missing. The top ten clones hold roughly 1.5% of a sample with 70,000 or so clones, roughly 90% of them seen once. The sequencing input was peripheral blood. These receptors all come from a man aged 45-60 years with acute or convalescent COVID-19.

This clone appeared once. DNA for the CDR3: TGTGCCAGCAGCTCCCCGGGGGGACGCCTCCACGAGCAGTACGTC. Protein product: CASSSPGGRLHEQYV. The chain recombines TRBV2 with TRBJ2-7, with 7 bases that match TRBD2. The V segment lost 6 bases and the J segment 5 bases; nucleotides outside the gene matches: 13. This CDR3 is built from 15 residues. The germline gives CDR1 SNHLY, CDR2 FYNNEI.

The chain links TRBV27 to TRBJ2-5; possibly TRBD2 for D (6 bases). CDR3 length equals 18 residues. Germline V gene lookup returns CDR1 MNHEY and CDR2 SMNVEV (reference sequence). Trimming pared 2 bases from V and 0 bases from J, leaving 19 bases between. The CDR3 here is CASSLSPIDGRDQETQYF. The CDR3 DNA reads as TGTGCCAGCAGTTTAAGCCCCATTGACGGGAGAGACCAAGAGACCCAGTACTTC.

This clone has a single count. The rearrangement uses TRBV7-2 and TRBJ2-1; D may be TRBD1 (5 bases). This CDR3 is 12 amino acids long. Trimming stripped 5 bases from V and 6 bases from J, with 8 bases between. CDR1 is SGHTA and CDR2 is FQGNSA in the germline V gene. The CDR3 DNA sequence: TGTGCCAGCAGCAATCAGGGCAATGAGCAGTTCTTC. This gives the protein CASSNQGNEQFF.

The genes are TRBV30 and TRBJ1-5; the match to TRBD1 covers 8 bases. The length of the CDR3 is 14 residues. Germline V gives CDR1 GTSNPN, CDR2 SVGIG (reference sequence). J lost 2 bases, V lost 2 bases, and 2 bases had no gene match. The CDR3 here is CAWSPGQGNQPQHF. Written as DNA, the CDR3 is TGTGCCTGGAGTCCGGGACAGGGCAATCAGCCCCAGCATTTT.

In DNA form, the CDR3 reads TGTGCCAGCAGTACCATCCGGGACAGAGGGCAATACATTCAGTACTTC. This gives the protein CASSTIRDRGQYIQYF. The chain employs TRBV28 and TRBJ2-4; 7 bases are a match to TRBD1. This CDR3 has 16 residues. The V and J ends lost 5 bases and 8 bases, in that order; junction bases with no gene match: 15. Looked up from germline, CDR1 is MDHEN and CDR2 is SYDVKM.

The gene calls are TRBV3-1 (or the pseudogene TRBV3-2) and TRBJ1-6; no reliable D call. This CDR3 spans 15 amino acids. Germline CDR1 reads LGHDT; CDR2 reads YNNKEL (reference sequence). The V gene lost 4 bases and the J gene lost 4 bases, with 11 bases spanning the gap. This CDR3 reads CASSLGGRYNSPLHF. Here the CDR3 DNA reads TGTGCCAGCAGCCTGGGAGGCCGGTATAATTCACCCCTCCACTTT.

This clone appeared a single time. The CDR3 DNA sequence: TGTGCCAGCAGTTACATGGGACTAGCGGGAGTTGGTGAGCAGTTCTTC. Translating gives CASSYMGLAGVGEQFF. The rearrangement links TRBV6-6 to TRBJ2-1; 14 nucleotides align to TRBD2. Germline V lookup: CDR1 MNHNY, CDR2 SVGAGI (reference sequence). This CDR3 is 16 amino acids long. V lost 2 bases and J lost 9; bases outside the gene matches: 6.